One and the same sample provided the 13 T cell receptor beta chains below, sequenced in a study of cytomegalovirus exposure and HLA in healthy donors. The PCR employed 60 Vbeta primers together with 13 Jbeta primers. Repertoires were generated with immunoSEQ multiplex PCR, while TCRdb's copy carries only in-frame clones and drops some. The sample shows approximately 100,000 clones, 60% to 85% of them seen only once. Specimen: PBMCs. These receptor sequences come from a female donor in good health and CMV-seronegative.

J is TRBJ2-5 and V is TRBV30; 9 bases agree with TRBD2. CDR3 length equals 15 residues. V was pared by 1 base and J by 4 bases, with 7 bases of the junction left unmatched. CDR1 and CDR2 from the germline V gene are GTSNPN and SVGIG (reference sequence). CDR3 sequence reads: CAWSDLRGGPETQYF. In DNA form, the CDR3 reads TGTGCCTGGAGTGATTTGCGGGGGGGTCCAGAGACCCAGTACTTC.

The chain links TRBV7-9 to TRBJ1-2; 9 bases agree with TRBD1. The germline V gene has CDR1 SEHNR and CDR2 FQNEAQ (reference sequence). The CDR3 consists of 14 residues. Trimming cost V 6 bases and J 8 bases; bases outside gene matches: 10. The CDR3 sequence: CASRPGTGKGGYTF. The CDR3 DNA is TGTGCCAGCAGACCCGGGACAGGGAAGGGAGGCTACACCTTC.

The rearrangement uses TRBV18 and TRBJ1-3; D not certain. The CDR3 has 15 residues. Looked up from germline, CDR1 is KGHSH and CDR2 is LQKENI. Trimming took 3 bases from V and 0 from J, leaving 9 bases between them. The CDR3 loop reads CASSPDTFSGNTIYF. The DNA of the CDR3 is TGTGCCAGCTCACCCGACACGTTCTCTGGAAACACCATATATTTT.

This rearrangement joins TRBV11-2 to TRBJ2-5, with TRBD2 as a possible D gene (6 bases). CDR1 SGHAT and CDR2 FQNNGV come from the germline V gene. Trimming stripped 3 bases from V and 2 bases from J, with 10 bases between. The CDR3 spans 14 residues. CDR3 protein: CASSFGSGQETQYF. CDR3 coding DNA: TGTGCCAGCAGCTTTGGTAGCGGACAAGAGACCCAGTACTTC.

This clone was counted between two and nine times. This chain connects TRBV14 to TRBJ1-1; 8 bases fit TRBD1. Per germline, CDR1 SGHDN and CDR2 FVKESK. This CDR3 is built from 14 residues. The V gene end was trimmed by 2 bases and the J gene end by 5 bases; junction bases not matched to a gene: 4. CDR3 sequence reads: CASSQSRGRTEAFF. The CDR3 coding sequence is TGTGCCAGCAGCCAAAGCAGGGGGCGAACTGAAGCTTTCTTT.

The table lists this clone with a count of one. The chain uses TRBV7-9 and TRBJ2-3; 7 bases line up with TRBD2. The V gene's germline CDR1 is SEHNR and CDR2 FQNEAQ (reference sequence). CDR3 length: 15 amino acids. The junction had 4 bases not matched to a gene; V was cut back by 4 bases and J by 0 bases. The CDR3 is CASSSVSGSTDTQYF. The CDR3 coding sequence is TGTGCCAGCAGCTCCGTTAGCGGGAGCACAGATACGCAGTATTTT.

Regarding this clone: Other DNA sequences in the same sample also yield this CDR3. The chain joins TRBV5-1 to TRBJ2-7; 7 bases are a match to TRBD1. J lost 4 bases, V lost 3 bases, and 10 bases had no gene match. This CDR3 contains 15 residues. Germline CDR1 is SGHRS and CDR2 is YFSETQ. The CDR3 nucleotides are TGCGCCAGCAGCTCCCGACAGGGAGAATCGTACGAGCAGTACTTC. The encoded protein is CASSSRQGESYEQYF.

This chain links TRBV6-5 with TRBJ1-1, with 7 nucleotides matching TRBD1. V lost 5 bases to trimming and J lost 8 bases; unmatched junction nucleotides: 8. From germline, CDR1 is MNHEY and CDR2 SVGAGI. The CDR3 covers 13 residues. The CDR3 DNA is TGTGCCAGCAGTGACAGGGTTGGTCTGGAAGCTTTCTTT. Encoded protein: CASSDRVGLEAFF.

V gene TRBV21-1 combines with J gene TRBJ2-5; the listed D gene, TRBD1, was not tested against the DNA. TRBV21-1 is a documented pseudogene. The length of the CDR3 is 15 residues. This CDR3 reads CASSPRDSEMETQYF. The CDR3 DNA reads as TGTGCCAGCAGCCCACGGGACAGTGAAATGGAGACCCAGTACTTC.

J is TRBJ2-4 and V is TRBV23-1; 12 nucleotides line up with TRBD2. TRBV23-1 is reported as an ORF; its role is uncertain. The CDR3 has 18 amino acids. The trim removed 0 bases at V and 6 bases at J, leaving 9 bases unmatched. Here the CDR3 DNA reads TGCGCCAGCAGTCAATCCCGGACTAGCGGGGTCAGAGGAAACATTCAGTACTTC. This sequence encodes CASSQSRTSGVRGNIQYF.

The chain uses TRBV29-1 and TRBJ1-1; 11 bases are shared with TRBD1. V was clipped by 8 bases and J by 7 bases; unmatched bases: 6. CDR1 and CDR2 (germline): SQVTM, ANQGSEA. The CDR3 has 12 amino acids. Written as DNA, the CDR3 is TGCAGCTTTAGGACAGGGGGCCTTGAAGCTTTCTTT. Amino acids: CSFRTGGLEAFF.

The chain employs TRBV12-5 and TRBJ1-5, with D tentatively TRBD1 (5 bases). The CDR3 totals 14 residues. V was trimmed by 3 bases and J by 6 bases, leaving 12 bases between them. Per the germline V gene, CDR1 is LGHNT and CDR2 is FRNRAP. Here the CDR3 DNA reads TGTGCTAGTGGTTTCGGTCAGGGCGGTCAGCCCCAGCATTTT. Protein product: CASGFGQGGQPQHF. The entire variable domain, with the rest obtained from reference TRBV12-5 and TRBJ1-5, is as follows: DARVTQTPRHKVTEMGQEVTMRCQPILGHNTVFWYRQTMMQGLELLAYFRNRAPLDDSGMPKDRFSAEMPDATLATLKIQPSEPRDSAVYFCASGFGQGGQPQHFGDGTRLSIL.

J is TRBJ2-7 and V is TRBV14, with TRBD1 matching 9 bases. J was trimmed by 3 bases and V by 3 bases; bases with no gene match: 3. The CDR3 contains 14 residues. Germline CDR1 and CDR2: SGHDN and FVKESK. CDR3 DNA: TGTGCCAGCAGCCACGACAGGGGGTTCTACGAGCAGTACTTC. Its translation is CASSHDRGFYEQYF.